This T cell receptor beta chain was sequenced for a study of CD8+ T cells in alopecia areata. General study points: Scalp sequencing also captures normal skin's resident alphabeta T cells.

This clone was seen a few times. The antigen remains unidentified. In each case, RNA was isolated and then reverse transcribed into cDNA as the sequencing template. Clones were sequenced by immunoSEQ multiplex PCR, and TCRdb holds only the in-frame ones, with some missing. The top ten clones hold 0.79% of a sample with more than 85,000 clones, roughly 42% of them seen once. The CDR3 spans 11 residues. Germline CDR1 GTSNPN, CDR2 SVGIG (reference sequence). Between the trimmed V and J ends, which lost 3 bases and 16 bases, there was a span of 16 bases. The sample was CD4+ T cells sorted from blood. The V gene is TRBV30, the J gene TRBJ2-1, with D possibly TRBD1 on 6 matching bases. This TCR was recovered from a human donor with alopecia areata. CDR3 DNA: TGTGCCTGGAGGGAGTCTGGACAGAGCTTCTTC. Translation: CAWRESGQSFF.